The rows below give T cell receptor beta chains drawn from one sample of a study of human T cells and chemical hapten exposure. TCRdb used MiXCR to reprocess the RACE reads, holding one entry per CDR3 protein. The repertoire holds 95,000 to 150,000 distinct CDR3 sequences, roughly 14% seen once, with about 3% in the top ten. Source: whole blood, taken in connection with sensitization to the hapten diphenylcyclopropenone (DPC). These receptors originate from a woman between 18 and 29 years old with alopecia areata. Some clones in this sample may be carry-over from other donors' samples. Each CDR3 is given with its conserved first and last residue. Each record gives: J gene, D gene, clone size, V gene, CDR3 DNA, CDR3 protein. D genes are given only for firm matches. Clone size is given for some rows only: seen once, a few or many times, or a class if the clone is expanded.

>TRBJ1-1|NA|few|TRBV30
TGTGCCTGGAGTGCCCCTCGGACGGGAAACACTGAAGCTTTCTTT
CAWSAPRTGNTEAFF
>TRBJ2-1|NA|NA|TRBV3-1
TGTGCCAGCAGCCAATTTTGGGGTATACCCAATGAGCAGTTCTTC
CASSQFWGIPNEQFF
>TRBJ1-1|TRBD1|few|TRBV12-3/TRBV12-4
TGTGCCAGCATCGACAGGGATGGGAACACTGAAGCTTTCTTT
CASIDRDGNTEAFF
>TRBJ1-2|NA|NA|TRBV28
TGTGCCAGCAGTTCCCTCCGAAACAGGGCTGGCTACACCTTC
CASSSLRNRAGYTF
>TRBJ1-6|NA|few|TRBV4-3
TGCGCCAGCAGCCCACAGGTCGCGGTGGTTAATTCACCCCTCCACTTT
CASSPQVAVVNSPLHF
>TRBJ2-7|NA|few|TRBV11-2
TGTGCCAGCACCGATTTACAAAGTCCGGAAGGGACACCCTTGAGGTACTACGAGCAGTACTTC
CASTDLQSPEGTPLRYYEQYF
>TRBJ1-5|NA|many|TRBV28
TGTGCCAGCAGTGTAAATCAGCCCCAGCATTTT
CASSVNQPQHF
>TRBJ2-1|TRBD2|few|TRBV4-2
TGTGCCAGCAGCCCAGGAAAGGCGGGGGGGCCTAGCAATGAGCAGTTCTTC
CASSPGKAGGPSNEQFF
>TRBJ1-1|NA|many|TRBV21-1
TGTGCCAGCAGCACAGGGGAGGCTGAAGCTTTCTTT
CASSTGEAEAFF
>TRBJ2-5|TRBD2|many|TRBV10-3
TGTGCCATCAATCAAGCGGGGCCCCAAGAGACCCAGTACTTC
CAINQAGPQETQYF
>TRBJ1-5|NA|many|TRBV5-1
TGCGCCAGCAGCTACGACACTAATCAGCCCCAGCATTTT
CASSYDTNQPQHF
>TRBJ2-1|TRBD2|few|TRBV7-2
TGTGCCAGCAGCCACCGACTAGCGGGGGGGAGGGATGAGCAGTTCTTC
CASSHRLAGGRDEQFF
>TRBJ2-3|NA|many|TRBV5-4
TGTGCCAGCAGCTTCCTCGGCGCGGGGCCCACAGATACGCAGTATTTT
CASSFLGAGPTDTQYF
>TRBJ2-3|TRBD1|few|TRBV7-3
TGTGCCAGCAGCTCCCGACAGGGGGCAACAGATACGCAGTATTTT
CASSSRQGATDTQYF
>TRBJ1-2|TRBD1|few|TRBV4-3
TGCGCCAGCAGCCCAGGATCCGGACAGGGTAACTATGGCTACACCTTC
CASSPGSGQGNYGYTF
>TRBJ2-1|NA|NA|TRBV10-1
TGCGCCAGCAGTGAGATGGTGGGGGTCAATGAGCAGTTCTTC
CASSEMVGVNEQFF
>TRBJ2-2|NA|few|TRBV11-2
TGTGCCAGCAGCTTAGTAGCTTCGAACACCGGGGAGCTGTTTTTT
CASSLVASNTGELFF
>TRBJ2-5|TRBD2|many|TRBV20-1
TGCAGTGCTAGTCTGCCTAGCGGGGTACAAGAGACCCAGTACTTC
CSASLPSGVQETQYF
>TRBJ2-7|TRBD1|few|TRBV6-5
TGTGCCAGCAGTTACTCGAGTAGTCGACAGGGTCCCTACGAGCAGTACTTC
CASSYSSSRQGPYEQYF
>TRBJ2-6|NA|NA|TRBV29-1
TGCAGCGTTGAAAGCTCTCCTGGGGCCAACGTCCTGACTTTC
CSVESSPGANVLTF
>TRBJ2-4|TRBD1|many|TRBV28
TGTGCCAGCAGCCACGGGTGGGACAGGGGAAACATTCAGTACTTC
CASSHGWDRGNIQYF
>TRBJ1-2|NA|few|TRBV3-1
TGTGCCAGCAGCCAAGGAGGGGGGATCTATGGCTACACCTTC
CASSQGGGIYGYTF
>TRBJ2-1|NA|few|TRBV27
TGTGCCAGCAGTCCAACAGGCAACCTCCCACACAATGAGCAGTTCTTC
CASSPTGNLPHNEQFF
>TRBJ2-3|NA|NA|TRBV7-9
TGTGCCAGCAGCTCGGGAGCAGATACGCAGTATTTT
CASSSGADTQYF
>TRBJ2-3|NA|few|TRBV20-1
TGCAGTGCCCGTCCGGGACGGATGGGAGATACGCAGTATTTT
CSARPGRMGDTQYF
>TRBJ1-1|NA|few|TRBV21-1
TGTGCCAGCACGGGGGGGCTCATGAACACTGAAGCTTTCTTT
CASTGGLMNTEAFF
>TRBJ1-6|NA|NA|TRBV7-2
TGTGCCAGCAGCTTATGGCCCCCAACCGGGTCCCATTCACCCCTCCACTTT
CASSLWPPTGSHSPLHF
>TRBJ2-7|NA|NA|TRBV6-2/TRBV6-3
TGTGCCAGCAGGCCGGCGGGGACGTTCTCCTACGAGCAGTACTTC
CASRPAGTFSYEQYF
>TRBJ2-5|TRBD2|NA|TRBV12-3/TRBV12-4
TGTGCCAGCAGCCCCGGGTCGGCTAGCGGCCAAGAGACCCAGTACTTC
CASSPGSASGQETQYF
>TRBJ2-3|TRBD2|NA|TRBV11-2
TGTGCCAGCAGCACCTTAGCGGGGGGGGCAGATACGCAGTATTTT
CASSTLAGGADTQYF
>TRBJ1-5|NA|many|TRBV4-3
TGCGCCAGCAGCCCTAGGGAAGGGCCTAATCAGCCCCAGCATTTT
CASSPREGPNQPQHF
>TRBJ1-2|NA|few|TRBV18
TGTGCCAGCTCGCCAATCGCGGGTCAGACTAACTATGGCTACACCTTC
CASSPIAGQTNYGYTF
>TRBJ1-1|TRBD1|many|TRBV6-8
TGTGCCAGCAGTCTCTGGGCTAGAGACAGGGGTTGTGAAGGGGCAATGAACACTGAAGCTTTCTTT
CASSLWARDRGCEGAMNTEAFF
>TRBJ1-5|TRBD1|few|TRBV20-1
TGCAGTGCTAAGAAAGAACCGGGACAGAGCAATCAGCCCCAGCATTTT
CSAKKEPGQSNQPQHF
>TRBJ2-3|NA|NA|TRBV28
TGTGCCAGCAGTACGACCTCCCCCTCGCAGTATTTT
CASSTTSPSQYF
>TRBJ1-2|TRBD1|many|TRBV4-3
TGCGCCAGCAGCCCTCGTCGAGGACAGGTCCTTTCTAACTATGGCTACACCTTC
CASSPRRGQVLSNYGYTF
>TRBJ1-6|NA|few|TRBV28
TGTGCCAGCAGTCCCGGGGGGAACGGCGATTGGCCCCTCCACTTT
CASSPGGNGDWPLHF
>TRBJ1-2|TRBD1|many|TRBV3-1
TGTGCCAGCAGCCGCGGACAGGGGAATGATGGCTACACCTTC
CASSRGQGNDGYTF
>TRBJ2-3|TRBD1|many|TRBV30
TGTGCCTGGAGTCCAGGGACAGGCACAGATACGCAGTATTTT
CAWSPGTGTDTQYF
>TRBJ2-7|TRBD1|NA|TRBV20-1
TGCAGTGCCACGGACAGGGGCACCTCCTACGAGCAGTACTTC
CSATDRGTSYEQYF
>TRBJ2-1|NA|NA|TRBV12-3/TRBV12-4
TGTGCCAGCAGCAAGCTAAACAATGAGCAGTTCTTC
CASSKLNNEQFF
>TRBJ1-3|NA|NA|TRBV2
TGTGCCAGGCGGGACACCTCTGGAAACACCATATATTTT
CARRDTSGNTIYF
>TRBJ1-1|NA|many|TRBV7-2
TGTGCCAGCAGCTTCGGTCCGAACACTGAAGCTTTCTTT
CASSFGPNTEAFF
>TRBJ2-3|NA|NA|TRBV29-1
TGCAGCGCGGACACTTTCGGCACAGATACGCAGTATTTT
CSADTFGTDTQYF
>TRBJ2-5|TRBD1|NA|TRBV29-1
TGCAGCGTTGTGATAGGGGGCAAAGAGACCCAGTACTTC
CSVVIGGKETQYF
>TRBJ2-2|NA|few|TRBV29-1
TGCAGCGCACTCCGGGACACAAACACCGGGGAGCTGTTTTTT
CSALRDTNTGELFF
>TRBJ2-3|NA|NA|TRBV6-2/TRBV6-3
TGTGCCAGCAGTTACTCGAGACGGAGCACAGATACGCAGTATTTT
CASSYSRRSTDTQYF
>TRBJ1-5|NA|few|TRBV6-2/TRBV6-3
TGTGCCAGCAAGGGCCAGGGAAATCAGCCCCAGCATTTT
CASKGQGNQPQHF
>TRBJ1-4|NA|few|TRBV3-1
TGTGCCAGCAGCCAAGGTGAAGCAACTAATGAAAAACTGTTTTTT
CASSQGEATNEKLFF